This entry lists 2 T cell receptor beta chains sequenced from one sample in a study of CD4 T cell repertoires in COVID-19. Libraries were prepared by immunoSEQ multiplex PCR; TCRdb keeps only in-frame clonotypes and omits some of them. The sample contains about 75,000 clones, about 83% of which appear only once. This specimen consisted of CD4+ T cells from peripheral blood, obtained after recovery from COVID-19. These receptors were obtained from a human donor who had COVID-19.

The chain employs TRBV5-5 and TRBJ2-2; D is ambiguous. Trimming stripped 1 base from V and 3 bases from J, with 7 bases between. The CDR3 contains 14 residues. Germline lookup yields CDR1 SGHKS and CDR2 YYEKEE (reference sequence). The CDR3 sequence is CASSLWQDTGELFF. The CDR3 coding sequence is TGTGCCAGCAGCTTGTGGCAGGACACCGGGGAGCTGTTTTTT.

In its sample, this clone was seen a few times. The V and J genes are TRBV6-5 and TRBJ1-3; TRBD1 matches 8 bases. The junction had 7 bases not matched to a gene; V was cut back by 9 bases and J by 3 bases. CDR1 and CDR2 (germline): MNHEY, SVGAGI. The CDR3 loop spans 14 amino acids. CDR3 residues: CASGQGFIGNTIYF. The DNA of the CDR3 is TGTGCCAGTGGACAGGGATTCATTGGAAACACCATATATTTT.